This T cell receptor beta chain originates from a study of shared clonotypes between healthy human individuals. Study details: Participating donors consisted of two women and a few men aged 18 to 49. Study conclusions and caveats: Clonotype sharing among donors was thought likely to change with sequencing depth. Rarefaction revealed incomplete sorted-subset sequencing despite large depth.

The V gene's germline CDR1 is SGDLS and CDR2 YYNGEE. The CDR3 is 13 residues long. V shed 2 bases, J shed 6 bases, and the junction held 3 bases outside the gene matches. Clones were sequenced by immunoSEQ multiplex PCR, and TCRdb holds only the in-frame ones, with some missing. The sample holds over a million clones, around 97% seen once. For this clone: Antigen: not known.

This TCR was sampled from a man aged 30-40 years in good health. Source material: naive CD4+ T cells sorted from blood. The subset denotes: CD45RA+ positively selected. The genes are TRBV9 and TRBJ2-7; 9 nucleotides match TRBD1. The CDR3 sequence: CASSVDRGGEQYF. The CDR3 region has the DNA TGTGCCAGCAGCGTTGACAGGGGGGGCGAGCAGTACTTC.